The clone carrying this T cell receptor beta chain was detected ten times or more. TCR beta VDJ and CDR3 profiles were obtained from a genomic DNA template. TCRdb itself ran the reads through MiXCR, one entry per CDR3 protein. The sample consists of approximately 170,000 distinct CDR3 sequences, approximately 51% of them appearing once. Patients chosen for sequencing had shown CD8+CD57+ cell expansion by flow cytometry. The source of the sample is a study of CD8+CD57+ T cells in acquired aplastic anemia. The source of this sequence is a human donor with aplastic anemia. Sequencing was done on a sample of sorted CD4+, CD8+, or CD8+CD57+ T cells (not recorded which) from PBMCs.

DNA of the CDR3: TGTGCCAGCAGTAGCCAACAGGGCCCGCGGTCACCCCTCCACTTT. This encodes CASSSQQGPRSPLHF. This rearrangement joins TRBV2 to TRBJ1-6; TRBD1 is a possible D gene (6 bases). Germline V CDR1 and CDR2: SNHLY, FYNNEI. The CDR3 is made up of 15 amino acids. Deletions cut 5 bases from V and 10 bases from J, with 18 bases between.